The 28 T cell receptor beta chains below were found in one sample sequenced in a study of beta chain features in type 1 diabetes (dated by TCRdb to between 2017 and 2018). The research as a whole found: In all four CD4+ subsets, TCRB CDR3 length was moderately but significantly shorter in type 1 diabetes patients.

The receptor library was made with the immunoSEQ multiplex PCR assay. The entire isolated RNA was reverse transcribed using the High Capacity cDNA Reverse Transcription Kit, and thus expressed TCRB transcripts were sequenced. TCRdb provides this immuneACCESS table in a form limited to in-frame rearrangements. Some clones are lacking; in checked studies, under half of them reflect an unresolved V gene, and why the rest are absent is not known. For this sample there are 250,000 to 350,000 clones; roughly an eighth appear just once. The ten biggest clones cover about 0.016% of the sample. These TCRs are of unknown antigen specificity. Input material: naive CD4+ T cells from blood. In light of the paper, this sample's cell subset or site label describes: true naive CD4+ T cells. These receptors all come from a man aged 30 to 45 with type 1 diabetes.

The chain carries TRBV2 and TRBJ2-1; 14 bases agree with TRBD2. The CDR3 consists of 15 residues. From germline, CDR1 is SNHLY and CDR2 FYNNEI. Germline trimming cut 7 bases from V and 7 bases from J; bases unmatched to any gene: 6. Here the CDR3 reads CASKLGTSGRNEQFF. Written as DNA, the CDR3 is TGTGCCAGCAAACTCGGGACTAGCGGGAGAAATGAGCAGTTCTTC.

V gene TRBV4-1 combines with J gene TRBJ2-1, with 8 bases lining up with TRBD2. Trimming took 2 bases from V and 4 from J; bases not matched to a gene: 7. The germline CDR1 and CDR2 sequences are MGHRA and YSYEKL. This CDR3 contains 16 residues. In nucleotides, the CDR3 is TGCGCCAGCAGCCAACAAGGGGTAGCGGGGTACAATGAGCAGTTCTTC. Translated, it gives CASSQQGVAGYNEQFF.

This chain links TRBV5-5 with TRBJ2-7; D is unclear. The V gene's germline CDR1 is SGHKS and CDR2 YYEKEE (reference sequence). This CDR3 is 10 amino acids long. The V end lost 2 bases, the J end lost 7 bases, and 4 bases lay between the germline ends. CDR3 coding DNA: TGTGCCAGCAGCTTAACAGAGCAGTACTTC. This sequence encodes CASSLTEQYF.

This clone was seen a few times. V is TRBV7-2 and J is TRBJ1-5; TRBD1 matches at 7 bases. This CDR3 is 16 amino acids long. The junction had 8 bases not matched to a gene; V was cut back by 6 bases and J by 0 bases. Germline-derived CDR1 and CDR2 are SGHTA and FQGNSA. CDR3 protein: CASSFPGQNSNQPQHF. CDR3 bases: TGTGCCAGCAGTTTTCCGGGACAGAATAGCAATCAGCCCCAGCATTTT.

The J gene is TRBJ2-3, the V gene TRBV18; TRBD2 matches at 9 bases. The junction had 5 bases not matched to a gene; V was cut back by 2 bases and J by 5 bases. This CDR3 has 15 amino acids. Germline CDR1 is KGHSH and CDR2 is LQKENI. In DNA, the CDR3 is TGTGCCAGCTCACCATCTAGCGGGGCTCGAGATACGCAGTATTTT. Residues: CASSPSSGARDTQYF.

This clone was seen more than once but under ten times. The rearrangement joins TRBV28 to TRBJ2-2; TRBD2 agrees at 7 bases. V was pared by 4 bases and J by 7 bases, with 9 bases of the junction left unmatched. The CDR3 runs to 15 residues. Germline V lookup: CDR1 MDHEN, CDR2 SYDVKM. The CDR3 sequence: CASSSGAGAGGELFF. The CDR3, as DNA: TGTGCCAGCAGTTCCGGGGCGGGAGCTGGCGGGGAGCTGTTTTTT.

This chain uses TRBV9 with TRBJ2-1, with 7 bases fitting TRBD1. The germline V gene has CDR1 SGDLS and CDR2 YYNGEE. V was clipped by 4 bases and J by 0 bases; unmatched bases: 7. The CDR3 length is 16 residues. This CDR3 is CASSQVGDSSYNEQFF. CDR3 DNA sequence: TGTGCCAGCAGCCAAGTCGGGGACAGCTCCTACAATGAGCAGTTCTTC.

The chain couples TRBV4-3 to TRBJ1-2; 7 bases map to TRBD1. Germline V gene sequence: CDR1 LGHNA, CDR2 YSLEER. Germline trimming cut 3 bases from V and 8 bases from J; bases unmatched to any gene: 6. The CDR3 length is 13 residues. The CDR3 coding sequence is TGCGCCAGCAGCCAGGAGACAGGGTTAGGCTACACCTTC. Amino acid sequence: CASSQETGLGYTF.

This sequence joins TRBV20-1 and TRBJ2-7; D remains unclear. V shed 4 bases and J shed 5 bases, with 9 bases lying between them. This CDR3 is built from 11 residues. The germline gives CDR1 DFQATT, CDR2 SNEGSKA (reference sequence). DNA of the CDR3: TGCAGTGCTACCCTAATAAACGAGCAGTACTTC. This gives the protein CSATLINEQYF.

This clone has only a few counts. This chain joins TRBV13 and TRBJ2-3, with D uncertain. V was shortened by 5 bases and J by 2 bases, with 8 bases between the two germline ends. The CDR3 length is 13 residues. Germline loops: CDR1 PRHDT, CDR2 FYEKMQ (reference sequence). CDR3 sequence reads: CASSLRLTDTQYF. As DNA, the CDR3 is TGTGCCAGCAGCCTACGCCTCACAGATACGCAGTATTTT.

The CDR3 bases are TGTGCCAGCAGTTCCCCGGACGCTATGGAGGGCGGTACGCAGTATTTT. Translation: CASSSPDAMEGGTQYF. The chain is built from TRBV28 and TRBJ2-3; tentatively, D is TRBD2 (6 bases). The CDR3 runs to 16 residues. V lost 4 bases and J 8 bases, leaving 22 bases between the germline ends. Per the germline V gene, CDR1 is MDHEN and CDR2 is SYDVKM.

This clone came up a few times. The genes are TRBV9 and TRBJ1-1, with a weak D call TRBD1 (5 bases). The germline CDR1 and CDR2 sequences are SGDLS and YYNGEE. This CDR3 is 13 amino acids long. V was trimmed by 0 bases and J by 5 bases, leaving 8 bases between them. DNA of the CDR3: TGTGCCAGCAGCGTAGCAGGGTCGACTGAAGCTTTCTTT. Its protein is CASSVAGSTEAFF.

This chain links TRBV27 with TRBJ2-7; no reliable D call. Trimming removed 6 bases from V and 1 base from J, with 10 bases in between. Germline assignment: CDR1 MNHEY and CDR2 SMNVEV (reference sequence). The CDR3 sequence is 13 residues long. In DNA form, the CDR3 reads TGTGCCAGCAGCGTCAGGAATTCCTACGAGCAGTACTTC. Amino acids: CASSVRNSYEQYF.

This clone was seen only a few times. The chain couples TRBV7-8 to TRBJ2-7; 7 bases align to TRBD2. V lost 5 bases, J lost 0 bases, and 10 bases stayed unmatched. Germline V gene sequence: CDR1 SGHVS, CDR2 FQNEAQ. The CDR3 totals 16 residues. The CDR3 here is CASSPPSGRSSYEQYF. CDR3 nucleotide sequence: TGTGCCAGCAGCCCACCTAGCGGAAGATCCTCCTACGAGCAGTACTTC.

The CDR3, as DNA: TGTGCCAGCAGCTTAGGAGGGACTAGTCTATCCTACGAGCAGTACTTC. Amino acid sequence: CASSLGGTSLSYEQYF. The chain recombines TRBV7-9 with TRBJ2-7; 8 bases align to TRBD2. The CDR3 extends over 16 amino acids. Trimming removed 1 base from V and 1 base from J; junction bases left unmatched: 6. The germline CDR1 and CDR2 sequences are SEHNR and FQNEAQ (reference sequence).

The CDR3 nucleotides read TGTGCCTGGATAGGCGGATTGAACACTGAAGCTTTCTTT. The encoded protein is CAWIGGLNTEAFF. The chain carries TRBV30 and TRBJ1-1, with D hard to call. Germline V gene sequence: CDR1 GTSNPN, CDR2 SVGIG (reference sequence). V lost 4 bases, J lost 0 bases, and 9 bases lay in between. This CDR3 spans 13 amino acids.

The V call is TRBV19, the J call TRBJ1-3; the match to TRBD1 covers 10 bases. The CDR3 extends over 16 amino acids. With 3 bases clipped from V and 2 bases from J, the junction kept 4 bases outside the gene matches. CDR1 LNHDA and CDR2 SQIVND come from the germline V gene (reference sequence). This CDR3 is CASSMGQGTTGNTIYF. The CDR3 DNA sequence: TGTGCCAGTAGTATGGGACAGGGGACTACTGGAAACACCATATATTTT.

This chain connects TRBV6-5 to TRBJ1-5; no clear D gene. This CDR3 comprises 14 residues. Germline V gene lookup returns CDR1 MNHEY and CDR2 SVGAGI. V dropped 6 bases and J dropped 0 bases, with 9 bases sitting between them. The CDR3 coding sequence is TGTGCCAGCAGCAGAGGTGGTAGCAATCAGCCCCAGCATTTT. Residues: CASSRGGSNQPQHF.

The chain carries TRBV7-9 and TRBJ1-5; 10 nucleotides align to TRBD1. Germline values: CDR1 SEHNR, CDR2 FQNEAQ (reference sequence). The CDR3 totals 16 residues. The trim removed 6 bases at V and 4 bases at J, leaving 9 bases unmatched. The CDR3 here is CASSSGTGAPNQPQHF. The CDR3 DNA is TGTGCCAGCAGTTCCGGGACAGGGGCCCCTAATCAGCCCCAGCATTTT.

In this sample, this clone turned up a few times. This chain uses TRBV29-1 with TRBJ2-5; TRBD2 matches at 7 bases. V lost 3 bases and J lost 5; bases outside the gene matches: 12. From germline, CDR1 is SQVTM and CDR2 ANQGSEA. CDR3 length: 15 residues. The DNA of the CDR3 is TGCAGCGTTGACTTGGCGGGAGAGGGTAGGGAGACCCAGTACTTC. It specifies CSVDLAGEGRETQYF.

This clone was found a few times. The genes are TRBV10-2 and TRBJ2-1, with 9 bases identical to TRBD2. The CDR3 has 17 residues. Germline assignment: CDR1 WSHSY and CDR2 SAAADI. V was pared by 7 bases and J by 0 bases, with 10 bases of the junction left unmatched. The CDR3, as DNA: TGCGCCAGCACCCAAAGACTAGCGGCCAACTCCTACAATGAGCAGTTCTTC. Its protein is CASTQRLAANSYNEQFF.

This clone was seen only a few times. The chain employs TRBV7-9 and TRBJ2-7, with a possible D match to TRBD2 (6 bases). The CDR3 totals 14 residues. Trimming pared 5 bases from V and 1 base from J, leaving 12 bases between. CDR1 SEHNR and CDR2 FQNEAQ come from the germline V gene (reference sequence). The CDR3 reads CASSPYGGSYEQYF. For the CDR3, the DNA is TGTGCCAGCAGCCCATACGGGGGTTCCTACGAGCAGTACTTC.

The gene calls are TRBV18 and TRBJ1-1, with a weak D call TRBD1 (6 bases). The ends were cut back, 1 base at V and 1 base at J, with 10 bases in the middle. CDR3 length equals 15 residues. The V gene's germline CDR1 is KGHSH and CDR2 LQKENI. The chain's CDR3 is CASSPQLDRNTEAFF. The DNA of the CDR3 is TGTGCCAGCTCACCACAACTGGACAGGAACACTGAAGCTTTCTTT.

This clone turned up a few times. The chain is built from TRBV28 and TRBJ2-1; no reliable D call. The CDR3 covers 12 residues. V was trimmed by 5 bases and J by 10 bases, leaving 12 bases between them. Germline CDR1 MDHEN, CDR2 SYDVKM. Here the CDR3 reads CASSPSPREQFF. For the CDR3, the DNA is TGTGCCAGCAGTCCCTCCCCGCGGGAGCAGTTCTTC.

The rearrangement uses TRBV4-3 and TRBJ1-5; D is undetermined. The CDR3 is 13 amino acids. V was trimmed by 4 bases and J by 7 bases, leaving 11 bases between them. Per the germline V gene, CDR1 is LGHNA and CDR2 is YSLEER. The CDR3 nucleotides read TGCGCCAGCAGCCGGGTACAGAACCAGCCCCAGCATTTT. Residues: CASSRVQNQPQHF.

The J gene is TRBJ2-2, the V gene TRBV27; 7 bases agree with TRBD2. The CDR3 length is 17 residues. After removal of 6 bases from V and 1 base from J, the junction contained 11 bases not matched to a gene. The germline V gene encodes CDR1 MNHEY and CDR2 SMNVEV (reference sequence). This CDR3 reads CASSQGLVRLNTGELFF. As DNA, the CDR3 is TGTGCCAGCAGCCAAGGACTAGTAAGACTGAACACCGGGGAGCTGTTTTTT.

The chain uses TRBV2 and TRBJ1-5; 8 bases align to TRBD1. J lost 5 bases, V lost 6 bases, and 9 bases had no gene match. This CDR3 region has 15 residues. CDR1 and CDR2 from the germline V gene are SNHLY and FYNNEI. CDR3 DNA sequence: TGTGCCAGCAGCCGGGACAGGCCTAGATATCAGCCCCAGCATTTT. It encodes CASSRDRPRYQPQHF.

The chain couples TRBV6-6 to TRBJ1-2; perhaps TRBD1 as D (5 bases). The CDR3 covers 13 residues. From germline, CDR1 is MNHNY and CDR2 SVGAGI (reference sequence). Trimming left V 2 bases short and J 9 bases short, with 13 bases between. Here the CDR3 DNA reads TGTGCCAGCAGTTACGGGACGGGAGGAAGCTACACCTTC. Translation: CASSYGTGGSYTF.